This T cell receptor beta chain stems from a study of T cell responses to AZD1222 COVID-19 vaccine (dated by TCRdb to the early 2020s). Broadly, across the study: Because spike-specific TCR depth and breadth did not differ between the two schedules, AZD1222 recipients who got a second dose at roughly 4 weeks were pooled with those who got a second dose at roughly 12 weeks. TCR sequencing was performed for roughly 240 trial participants, of whom 207 were given two doses of AZD1222 and around 25 were given two doses of MenACWY control vaccine. Trial participants were enrolled into age subgroups of 18-55, 56-69 and 70-plus years, which contained around 150, 28 and 57 TCR-sequenced participants, respectively. Study-wide conclusions, independent of this receptor: Because no day 14 peak-response samples were available, the repertoires could be characterized only after the peak T cell response. The 56-69-year group was small, and its depth increase did not reach significance, likely because of low power. Participants were mostly white British and included more females than males, and it was suggested by the authors that clonal diversity may have been underestimated. Reportedly, close to half of the unique spike-specific TCRs recognized epitopes lying outside the regions that are mutated in the B.1.351 and B.1.1.7 variants. A significant rise in spike-specific TCR breadth and depth was observed after two AZD1222 doses relative to day 0 and relative to MenACWY recipients. The vaccine-associated CD4 TCRs covered the entire spike protein, and the dominant responses fell in regions 160-218 and 743-854. Conclusions about previously exposed vaccinees are limited because only 6 or 7 AZD1222 recipients were SARS-CoV-2 seropositive at baseline.

Per the publication, the time point label means: baseline before first vaccination. Samples from vaccinated people were obtained from the UK trials COV001 and COV002, which included a single-blind randomized controlled phase 2/3 trial of AZD1222 (ChAdOx1 nCoV-19) in healthy adults. For TCRbeta chain sequencing, PBMC samples were collected from trial participants at day 0 and at day 28 after the second dose. Notes on this clone: Its antigen target is currently unknown. No base-level quality is on record; no much larger clone is a single base apart.

The CDR3 regions of human TCRbeta chains were subjected to immunosequencing. The original pipeline was this. TCRs in the repertoires were compared against a reference library of SARS-CoV-2-specific TCRs that had been generated with the MIRA antigen-specificity platform. Breadth meant the fraction of unique TCRs that were SARS-CoV-2-associated, whereas depth meant the fraction of total T cells that were SARS-CoV-2-associated. Using the MIRA data, every spike-specific TCR was mapped to the spike region that the TCR reacted to and assigned to either a CD4 or a CD8 class. Log10-transformed breadth and depth values were compared by one-way ANOVA with Sidak's multiple comparisons tests. This immuneACCESS table, as held by TCRdb, lists in-frame sequences with V and J called but not all clones. Of the missing ones, under half trace to an unresolved V gene in checked studies; the others have no known cause. V, J and clone size were drawn from that table, and D and trimming were deduced from the DNA. This sample holds 150,000 to 200,000 clones; around 94% were observed only once. Together, the top ten hold about 0.6% of the sample.

V is pared back by 9 bases and J by 6 bases, with 12 bases lying between the germline termini. CDR1 and CDR2, looked up from the germline V gene, are SNHLY and FYNNEI. The CDR3 starts with the cysteine, ends with the phenylalanine, and has 12 residues. Of the read, only the CDR3 DNA is kept; its 36 bases are in frame from base 1. The sample here was peripheral blood, taken on day 0 of AZD1222 vaccination. The TCR was taken from an adult in good health. The rearrangement joined TRBV2 to TRBJ1-3, with the D gene uncertain. The DNA sequence follows: TGTGCCAGGCAACAAGGAATAAACACCATATATTTT. It encodes CARQQGINTIYF.